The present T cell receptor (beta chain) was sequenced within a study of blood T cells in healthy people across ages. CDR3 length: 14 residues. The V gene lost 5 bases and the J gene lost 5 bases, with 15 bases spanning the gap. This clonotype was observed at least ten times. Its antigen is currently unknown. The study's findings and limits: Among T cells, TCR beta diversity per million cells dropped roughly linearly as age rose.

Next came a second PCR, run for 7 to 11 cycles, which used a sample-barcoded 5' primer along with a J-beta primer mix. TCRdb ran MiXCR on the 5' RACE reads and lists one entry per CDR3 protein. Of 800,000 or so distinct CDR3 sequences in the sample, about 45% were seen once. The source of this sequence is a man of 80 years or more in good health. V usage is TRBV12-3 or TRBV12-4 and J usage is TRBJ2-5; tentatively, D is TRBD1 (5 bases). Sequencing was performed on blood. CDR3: CASSLTQGVETQYF. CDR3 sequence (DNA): TGTGCCAGCAGTCTTACTCAGGGTGTTGAGACCCAGTACTTC.